Sequencing of this TCR beta chain was carried out in a study of blood T cells in healthy people across ages. Study-level points and caveats: Higher diversity, along with more naive CD4+ cells, distinguished long-lived donors from aged donors. Significant beta diversity loss was already apparent by age approximately 36, declining roughly linearly.

The ends were cut back, 6 bases at V and 2 bases at J, with 20 bases in the middle. Germline CDR1 is SGHTA and CDR2 is FQGNSA. CDR3 length: 16 amino acids. A second PCR of 7 to 11 cycles used a sample-barcoded 5' primer and a J-beta primer mix. MiXCR, applied by TCRdb to the 5' RACE reads, yields one record per CDR3 protein. The sample gives roughly 800,000 distinct CDR3 sequences, 30% to 45% of which show up once; 13% is in the top ten. In terms of origin and age, donors were healthy Caucasian individuals from Russia aged 6 to 90. Every sample yielded at least 6 million isolated PBMCs. A note on this clonotype: Its antigen is not identified.

The clonotype comes from a man aged 18 to 30 in good health. Material: blood. The genes are TRBV7-2 and TRBJ2-7, with a tentative D call TRBD1 (6 bases). The CDR3 region is CASSITAGTLTYEQYF. CDR3 nucleotides: TGTGCCAGCAGTATCACTGCCGGGACACTGACCTACGAGCAGTACTTC.